This section outlines one T cell receptor (beta chain) sequence together with its context. This sample stems from a study of control samples from healthy donors and cancer patients. Assay used: immunoSEQ multiplex PCR; TCRdb lists only in-frame clones, some missing. Here the sample spans more than 95,000 clones, around 86% being singletons. Germline-derived CDR1 and CDR2 are LGHNA and YSLEER. V lost 0 bases and J 2 bases, leaving 10 bases between the germline ends. This CDR3 comprises 15 residues. Sequencing input: blood. The TCR was taken from a man aged 35-49 years in good health. The chain combines TRBV4-3 with TRBJ1-2; maybe TRBD1 (5 bases). CDR3: CASSQEPGRNYGYTF. The CDR3 nucleotides read TGCGCCAGCAGCCAAGAGCCAGGGCGAAACTATGGCTACACCTTC.